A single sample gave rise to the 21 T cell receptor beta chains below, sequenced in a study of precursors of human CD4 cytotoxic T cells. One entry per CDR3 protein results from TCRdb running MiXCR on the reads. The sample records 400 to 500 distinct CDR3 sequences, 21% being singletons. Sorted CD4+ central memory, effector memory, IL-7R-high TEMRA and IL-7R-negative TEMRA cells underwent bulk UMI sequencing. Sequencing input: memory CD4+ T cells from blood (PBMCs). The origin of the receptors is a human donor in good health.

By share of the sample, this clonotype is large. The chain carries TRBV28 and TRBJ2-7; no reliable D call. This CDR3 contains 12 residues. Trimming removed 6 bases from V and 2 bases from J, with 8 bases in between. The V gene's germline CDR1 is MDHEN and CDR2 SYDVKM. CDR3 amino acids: CASRIGTYEQYF. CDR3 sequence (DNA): TGTGCCAGCAGGATTGGGACCTACGAGCAGTACTTC.

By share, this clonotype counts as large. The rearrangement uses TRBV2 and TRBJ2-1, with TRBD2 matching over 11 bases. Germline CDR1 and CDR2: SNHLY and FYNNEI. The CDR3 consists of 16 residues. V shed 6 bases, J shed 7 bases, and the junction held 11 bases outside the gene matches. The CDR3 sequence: CASSGPTSGGSNEQFF. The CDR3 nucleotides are TGTGCCAGCAGCGGCCCCACTAGCGGGGGTAGTAATGAGCAGTTCTTC.

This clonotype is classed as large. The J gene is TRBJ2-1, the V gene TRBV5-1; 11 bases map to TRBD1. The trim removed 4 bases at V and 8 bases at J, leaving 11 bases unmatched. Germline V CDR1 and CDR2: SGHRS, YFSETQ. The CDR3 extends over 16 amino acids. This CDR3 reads CASSGSGTGGGDEQFF. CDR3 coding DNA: TGCGCCAGCAGCGGATCCGGGACAGGGGGAGGGGATGAGCAGTTCTTC.

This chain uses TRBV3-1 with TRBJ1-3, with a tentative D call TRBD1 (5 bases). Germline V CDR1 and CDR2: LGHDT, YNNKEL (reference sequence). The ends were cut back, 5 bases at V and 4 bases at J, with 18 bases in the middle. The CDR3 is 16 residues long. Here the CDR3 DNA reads TGTGCCAGCAGCATATCGGACACCCCCGCAGGAAACACCATATATTTT. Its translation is CASSISDTPAGNTIYF. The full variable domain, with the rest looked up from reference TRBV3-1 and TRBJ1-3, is DTAVSQTPKYLVTQMGNDKSIKCEQNLGHDTMYWYKQDSKKFLKIMFSYNNKELIINETVPNRFSPKSPDKAHLNLHINSLELGDSAVYFCASSISDTPAGNTIYFGEGSWLTVV.

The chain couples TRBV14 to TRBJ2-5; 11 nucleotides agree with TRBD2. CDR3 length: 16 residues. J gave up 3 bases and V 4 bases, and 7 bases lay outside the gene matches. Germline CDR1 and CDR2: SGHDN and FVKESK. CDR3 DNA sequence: TGTGCCAGCAGCCGTACTAGCGGGGGAACGGAAGAGACCCAGTACTTC. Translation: CASSRTSGGTEETQYF.

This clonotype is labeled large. CDR3 DNA: TGTGCCAGCAGCCAAGTCCGGGGCTCTGAGGGGAAGGAAAAACTGTTTTTT. Translation: CASSQVRGSEGKEKLFF. The rearrangement joins TRBV4-2 to TRBJ1-4; weak D call: TRBD1 (5 bases). This CDR3 has 17 amino acids. V lost 1 base to trimming and J lost 8 bases, with 20 bases between them. CDR1 LGHNA and CDR2 YNFKEQ come from the germline V gene.

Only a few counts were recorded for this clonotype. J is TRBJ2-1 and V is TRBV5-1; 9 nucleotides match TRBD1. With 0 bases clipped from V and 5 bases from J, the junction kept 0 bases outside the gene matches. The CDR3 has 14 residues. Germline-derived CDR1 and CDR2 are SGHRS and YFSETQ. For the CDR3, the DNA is TGCGCCAGCAGCTTGGGGACAGGGGACAATGAGCAGTTCTTC. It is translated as CASSLGTGDNEQFF.

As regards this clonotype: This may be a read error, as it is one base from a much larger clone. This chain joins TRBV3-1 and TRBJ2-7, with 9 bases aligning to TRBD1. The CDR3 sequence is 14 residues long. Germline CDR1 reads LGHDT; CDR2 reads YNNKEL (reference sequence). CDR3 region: CASSQGTGAGELYF. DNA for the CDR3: TGTGCCAGCAGCCAAGGGACAGGGGCTGGCGAGCTGTACTTC.

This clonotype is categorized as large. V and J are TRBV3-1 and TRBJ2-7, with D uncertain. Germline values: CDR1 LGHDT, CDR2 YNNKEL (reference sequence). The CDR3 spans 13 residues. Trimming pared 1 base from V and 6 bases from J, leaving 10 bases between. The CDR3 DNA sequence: TGTGCCAGCAGCCAAGGATTTTATGGCGAGCAGTACTTC. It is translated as CASSQGFYGEQYF.

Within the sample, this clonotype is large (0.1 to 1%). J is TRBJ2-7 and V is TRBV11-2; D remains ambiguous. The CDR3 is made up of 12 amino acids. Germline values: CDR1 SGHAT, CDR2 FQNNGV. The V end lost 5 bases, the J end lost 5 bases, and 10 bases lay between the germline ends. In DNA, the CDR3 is TGTGCCAGCAGCCCGGGCCTAGACGAGCAGTACTTC. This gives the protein CASSPGLDEQYF.

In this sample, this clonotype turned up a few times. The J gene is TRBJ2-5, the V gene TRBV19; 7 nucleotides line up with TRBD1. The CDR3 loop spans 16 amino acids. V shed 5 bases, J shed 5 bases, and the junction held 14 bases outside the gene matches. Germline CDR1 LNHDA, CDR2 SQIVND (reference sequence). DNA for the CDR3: TGTGCCAGTAGTGCACCGAAGAGGGGGCATAGGGAGACCCAGTACTTC. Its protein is CASSAPKRGHRETQYF.

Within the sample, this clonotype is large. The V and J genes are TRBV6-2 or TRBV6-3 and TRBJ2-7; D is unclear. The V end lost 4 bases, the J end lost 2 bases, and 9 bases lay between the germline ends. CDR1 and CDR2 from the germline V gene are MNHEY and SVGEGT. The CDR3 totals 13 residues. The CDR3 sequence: CASSFVNAYEQYF. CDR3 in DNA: TGTGCCAGCAGTTTCGTCAATGCCTACGAGCAGTACTTC.

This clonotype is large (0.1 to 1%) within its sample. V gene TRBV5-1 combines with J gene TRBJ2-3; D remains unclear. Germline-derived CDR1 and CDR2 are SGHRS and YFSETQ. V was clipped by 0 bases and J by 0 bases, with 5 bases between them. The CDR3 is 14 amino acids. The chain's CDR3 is CASSLVGSTDTQYF. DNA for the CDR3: TGCGCCAGCAGCTTGGTCGGGAGCACAGATACGCAGTATTTT.

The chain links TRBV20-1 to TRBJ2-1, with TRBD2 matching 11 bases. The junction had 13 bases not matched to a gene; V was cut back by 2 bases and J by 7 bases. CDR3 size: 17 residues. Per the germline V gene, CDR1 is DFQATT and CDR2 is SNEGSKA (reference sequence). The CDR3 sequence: CSARIRNVSGGANEQFF. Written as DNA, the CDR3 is TGCAGTGCTAGAATCCGTAATGTTAGCGGGGGGGCAAATGAGCAGTTCTTC.

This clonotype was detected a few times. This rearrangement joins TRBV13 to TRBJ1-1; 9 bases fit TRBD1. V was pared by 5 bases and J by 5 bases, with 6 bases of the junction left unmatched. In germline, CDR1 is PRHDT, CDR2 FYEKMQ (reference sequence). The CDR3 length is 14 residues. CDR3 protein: CASSRGQGRTEAFF. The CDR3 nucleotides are TGTGCCAGCAGCAGAGGACAGGGGAGGACTGAAGCTTTCTTT.

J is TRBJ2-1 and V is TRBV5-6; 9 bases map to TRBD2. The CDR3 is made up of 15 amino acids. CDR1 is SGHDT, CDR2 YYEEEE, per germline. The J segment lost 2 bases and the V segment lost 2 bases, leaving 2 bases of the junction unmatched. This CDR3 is CASSFSGSAYNEQFF. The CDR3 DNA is TGTGCCAGCAGCTTTAGCGGGAGTGCCTACAATGAGCAGTTCTTC.

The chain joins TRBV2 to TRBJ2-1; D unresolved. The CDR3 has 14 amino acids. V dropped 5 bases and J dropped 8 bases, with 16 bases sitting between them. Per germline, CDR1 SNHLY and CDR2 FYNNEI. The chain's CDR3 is CASSSATRADEQFF. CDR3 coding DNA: TGTGCCAGCAGTTCTGCCACAAGGGCGGATGAGCAGTTCTTC.

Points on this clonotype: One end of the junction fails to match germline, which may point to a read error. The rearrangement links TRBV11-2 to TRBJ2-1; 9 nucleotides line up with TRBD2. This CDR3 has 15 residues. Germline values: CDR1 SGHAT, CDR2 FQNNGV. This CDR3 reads CASSYSGGAYNEQIF. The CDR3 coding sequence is TGTGCCAGCAGCTATAGCGGGGGAGCTTACAATGAGCAGATCTTC. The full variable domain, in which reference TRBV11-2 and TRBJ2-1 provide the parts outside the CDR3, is EAGVAQSPRYKIIEKRQSVAFWCNPISGHATLYWYQQILGQGPKLLIQFQNNGVVDDSQLPKDRFSAERLKGVDSTLKIQPAKLEDSAVYLCASSYSGGAYNEQIFGPGTRLTVL.

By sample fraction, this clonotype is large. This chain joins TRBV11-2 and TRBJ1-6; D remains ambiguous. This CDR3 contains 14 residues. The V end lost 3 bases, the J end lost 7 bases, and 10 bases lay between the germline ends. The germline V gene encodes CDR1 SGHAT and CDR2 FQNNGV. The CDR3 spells CASSFAFPNSPLHF. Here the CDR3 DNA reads TGTGCCAGCAGCTTCGCCTTCCCCAATTCACCCCTCCACTTT.

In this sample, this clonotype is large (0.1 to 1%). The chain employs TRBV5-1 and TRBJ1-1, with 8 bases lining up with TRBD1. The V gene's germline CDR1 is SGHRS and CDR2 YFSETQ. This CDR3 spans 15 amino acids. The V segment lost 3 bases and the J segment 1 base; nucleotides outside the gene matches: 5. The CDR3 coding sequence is TGCGCCAGCAGCTCTTCGACAGGGGAGAACACTGAAGCTTTCTTT. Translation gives CASSSSTGENTEAFF. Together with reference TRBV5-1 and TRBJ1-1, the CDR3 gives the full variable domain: KAGVTQTPRYLIKTRGQQVTLSCSPISGHRSVSWYQQTPGQGLQFLFEYFSETQRNKGNFPGRFSGRQFSNSRSEMNVSTLELGDSALYLCASSSSTGENTEAFFGQGTRLTVV.

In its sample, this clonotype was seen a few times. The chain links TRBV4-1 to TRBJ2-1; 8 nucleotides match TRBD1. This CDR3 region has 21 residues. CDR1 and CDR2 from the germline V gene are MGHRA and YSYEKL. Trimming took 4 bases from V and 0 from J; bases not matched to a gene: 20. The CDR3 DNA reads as TGCGCCAGCAGCCCGCCGGAGCGGAGACAGGGGTCCCTGCGCTCCTACAATGAGCAGTTCTTC. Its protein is CASSPPERRQGSLRSYNEQFF.